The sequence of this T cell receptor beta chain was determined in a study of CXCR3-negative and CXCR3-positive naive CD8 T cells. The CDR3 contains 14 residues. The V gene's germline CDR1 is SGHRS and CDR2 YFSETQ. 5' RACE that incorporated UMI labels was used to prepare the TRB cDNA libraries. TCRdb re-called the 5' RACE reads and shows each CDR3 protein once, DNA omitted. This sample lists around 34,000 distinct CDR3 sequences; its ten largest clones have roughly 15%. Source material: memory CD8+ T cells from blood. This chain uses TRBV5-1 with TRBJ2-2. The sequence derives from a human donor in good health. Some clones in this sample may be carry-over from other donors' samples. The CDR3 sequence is CASSLVTPTGELFF.